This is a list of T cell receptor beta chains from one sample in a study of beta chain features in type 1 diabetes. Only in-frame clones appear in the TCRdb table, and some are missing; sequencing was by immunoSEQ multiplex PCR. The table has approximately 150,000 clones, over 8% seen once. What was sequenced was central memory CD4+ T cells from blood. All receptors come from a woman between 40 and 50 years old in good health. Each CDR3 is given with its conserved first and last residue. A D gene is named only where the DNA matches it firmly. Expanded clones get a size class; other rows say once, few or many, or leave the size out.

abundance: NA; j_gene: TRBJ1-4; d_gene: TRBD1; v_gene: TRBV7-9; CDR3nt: TGTGCCAGCAGCCCGCTTGGGACAGGGAGTGAAAAACTGTTTTTT; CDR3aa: CASSPLGTGSEKLFF
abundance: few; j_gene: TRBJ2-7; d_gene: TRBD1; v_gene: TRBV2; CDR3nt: TGTGCCAGCAGCGCCGGGACAGGGCCTCTTGGGGAGCAGTACTTC; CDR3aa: CASSAGTGPLGEQYF
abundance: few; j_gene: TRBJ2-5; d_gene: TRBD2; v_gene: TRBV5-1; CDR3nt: TGCGCCAGCAGCTTGGGGCCTAGCGGGGGCCAAGAGACCCAGTACTTC; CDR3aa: CASSLGPSGGQETQYF
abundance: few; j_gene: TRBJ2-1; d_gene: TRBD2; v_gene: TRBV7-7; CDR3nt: TGTGCTAGCAGCCTTAGCGGGGTCTACAATGAGCAGTTCTTC; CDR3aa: CASSLSGVYNEQFF
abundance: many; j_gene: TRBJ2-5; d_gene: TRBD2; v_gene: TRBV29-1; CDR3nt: TGCAGCGTGACTAGCGCTCAAGAGACCCAGTACTTC; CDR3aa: CSVTSAQETQYF
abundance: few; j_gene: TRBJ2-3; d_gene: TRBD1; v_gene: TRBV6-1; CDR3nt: TGTGCCAGCACCCCGGGACAGACAGATACGCAGTATTTT; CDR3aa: CASTPGQTDTQYF
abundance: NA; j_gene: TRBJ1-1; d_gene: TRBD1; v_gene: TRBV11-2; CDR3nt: TGTGCCAGCAGCTTAGACGTTCAGGGGGCCGTAACTGAAGCTTTCTTT; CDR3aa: CASSLDVQGAVTEAFF
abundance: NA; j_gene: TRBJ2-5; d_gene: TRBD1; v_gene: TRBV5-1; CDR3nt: TGCGCCAGCAGCTTGGCGGGGACAGGGGGGACCCAGTACTTC; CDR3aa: CASSLAGTGGTQYF
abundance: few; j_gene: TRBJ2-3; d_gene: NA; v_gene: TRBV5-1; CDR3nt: TGCGCCAGTCGCTCCGGGGGGCGCGGCACAGATACGCAGTATTTT; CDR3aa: CASRSGGRGTDTQYF
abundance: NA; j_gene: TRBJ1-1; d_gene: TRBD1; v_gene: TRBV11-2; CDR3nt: TGTGCCAGCAGCTTAGCGCCTTTGGGGACAGGGGGCCGATACACTGAAGCTTTCTTT; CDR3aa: CASSLAPLGTGGRYTEAFF
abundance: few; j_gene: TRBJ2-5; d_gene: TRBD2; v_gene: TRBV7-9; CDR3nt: TGTGCCAGCAGCTTAGATTGGCTAGCGGGGCCTCCGGGGGAGGAGACCCAGTACTTC; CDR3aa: CASSLDWLAGPPGEETQYF
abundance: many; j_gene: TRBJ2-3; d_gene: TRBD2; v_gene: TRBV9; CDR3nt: TGTGCCAGTACTAGCGGGGGGTTGGATACGCAGTATTTT; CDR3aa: CASTSGGLDTQYF
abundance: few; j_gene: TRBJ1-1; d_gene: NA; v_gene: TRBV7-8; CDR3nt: TGTGCCAGCAGCTTAGTACGGACACAAAACACTGAAGCTTTCTTT; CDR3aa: CASSLVRTQNTEAFF
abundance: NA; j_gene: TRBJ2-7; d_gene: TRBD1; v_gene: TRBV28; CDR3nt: TGTGCCAGCAGTTCCGGACAGGGGGCTTTCGAGCAGTACTTC; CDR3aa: CASSSGQGAFEQYF
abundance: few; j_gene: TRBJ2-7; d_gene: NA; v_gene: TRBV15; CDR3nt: TGTGCCACCAGCAGAGATTTCGGGGCGGAGGGTTACTTC; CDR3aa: CATSRDFGAEGYF
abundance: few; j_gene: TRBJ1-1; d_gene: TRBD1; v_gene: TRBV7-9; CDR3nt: TGTGCCAGCAGCCCCCCGGGACAGGGGAGGACTGAAGCTTTCTTT; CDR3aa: CASSPPGQGRTEAFF
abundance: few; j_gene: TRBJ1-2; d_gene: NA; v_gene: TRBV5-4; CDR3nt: TGTGCCAGCAGGGAAGGGCGGGATGGCTACACCTTC; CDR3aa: CASREGRDGYTF
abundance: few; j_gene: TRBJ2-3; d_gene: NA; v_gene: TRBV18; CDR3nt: TGTGCCAGCTCGGGCAGGCACACAGATACGCAGTATTTT; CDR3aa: CASSGRHTDTQYF
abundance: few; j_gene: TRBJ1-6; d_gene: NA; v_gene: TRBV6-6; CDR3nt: TGTGCCAGCAGGCAGGGGTCCTATAATTCACCCCTCCACTTT; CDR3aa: CASRQGSYNSPLHF
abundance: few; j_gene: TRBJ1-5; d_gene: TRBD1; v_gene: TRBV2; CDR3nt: TGTGCCAGCAGTGCCTGGACAGGGGATAGGAGTCAGCCCCAGCATTTT; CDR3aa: CASSAWTGDRSQPQHF
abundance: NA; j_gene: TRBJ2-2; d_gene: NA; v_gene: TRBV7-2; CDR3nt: TGTGCCAGCAGCCTGACGGGGACAAACACCGGGGAGCTGTTTTTT; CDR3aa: CASSLTGTNTGELFF
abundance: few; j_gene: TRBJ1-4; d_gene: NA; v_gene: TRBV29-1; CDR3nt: TGCAGCGTTGACCCGACAGGTCGGAATGAAAAACTGTTTTTT; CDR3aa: CSVDPTGRNEKLFF
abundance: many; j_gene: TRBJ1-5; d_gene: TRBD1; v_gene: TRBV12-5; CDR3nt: TGTGCTAGTGGTTTGTCCCCGACAGGGAGGCAGCCCCAGCATTTT; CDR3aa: CASGLSPTGRQPQHF
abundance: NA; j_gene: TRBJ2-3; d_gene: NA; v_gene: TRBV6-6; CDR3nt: TGTGCCAGCAAGGAGGGTGGGGGTACGCAGTATTTT; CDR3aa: CASKEGGGTQYF
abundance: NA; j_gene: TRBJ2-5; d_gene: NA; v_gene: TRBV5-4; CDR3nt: TGTGCCAGCAGCTCTCAAGGATTAGCGAGGGAGACCCAGTACTTC; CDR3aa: CASSSQGLARETQYF
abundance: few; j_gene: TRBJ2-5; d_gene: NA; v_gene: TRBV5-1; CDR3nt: TGCGCCAGCAGCTTGTCGACAGGTCCTCAAGAGACCCAGTACTTC; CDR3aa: CASSLSTGPQETQYF
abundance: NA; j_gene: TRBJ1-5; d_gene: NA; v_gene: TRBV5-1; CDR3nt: TGCGCCAGCAGCTTCGGAGACGGGGGGCATCAGCCCCAGCATTTT; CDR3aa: CASSFGDGGHQPQHF
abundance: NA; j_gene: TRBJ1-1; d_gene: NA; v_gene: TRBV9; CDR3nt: TGTGCCAGCAGCGTAGGGGGGGGTATAGGGAACACTGAAGCTTTCTTT; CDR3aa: CASSVGGGIGNTEAFF
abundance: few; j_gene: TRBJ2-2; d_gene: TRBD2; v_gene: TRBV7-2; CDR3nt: TGTGCCAGCTTTCGGACTAGCGGAGGTTCCGGGGAGCTGTTTTTT; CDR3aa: CASFRTSGGSGELFF